The present T cell receptor (beta chain) was sequenced within a study of T and B cells in COVID-19 patients. Study results and caveats: Sorted SARS-CoV-2-responsive or tetramer+ T cells and CD4+, regulatory and CD8+ subsets were not yet sequenced. Clonality of TRB repertoires was high in active COVID-19; recovery brought above-healthy diversity and richness. Patients with COVID-19 reportedly showed strongly skewed T cell receptor beta variable and joining gene usage.

Details on this clonotype: Its cognate antigen is unknown.

BIOMED2 TRB-A/B primer pools were used in multiplex TRB PCR. TCRdb processed the multiplex PCR reads anew with MiXCR; each CDR3 protein has one entry. This sample has roughly 10,000 distinct CDR3 sequences, with around 34% found just once. Each TRB amplification used roughly 250-550 ng of genomic DNA from blood. This sequence was found in a human donor with active COVID-19. The material sequenced was blood.

CDR3 amino acids: CASSRSGGGLSDTQYF. For the CDR3, the DNA is TGTGCCAGTAGTCGTAGCGGGGGGGGCTTGTCGGATACGCAGTATTTT. The rearrangement links TRBV19 to TRBJ2-3, with TRBD2 matching over 11 bases. This CDR3 spans 16 amino acids. With 5 bases clipped from V and 6 bases from J, the junction kept 10 bases outside the gene matches. Germline loops: CDR1 LNHDA, CDR2 SQIVND (reference sequence).